The 32 T cell receptor beta chains below were found in one sample sequenced in a study of tumor-infiltrating lymphocytes in oesophageal squamous cell carcinoma (TCRdb year 2016). Libraries were constructed by PCR. Reads for this sample came from an Illumina HiSeq 2000. TCRdb reprocessed the public reads (quality trimming at Q25 with fastp, clone calling with MiXCR) and kept in-frame beta chains. Entries that share a CDR3 protein sequence are merged under the most common genes and DNA. The sample profile shows roughly 20,000 distinct CDR3 sequences; more than 35% of them were found once. The top ten clones comprise roughly 12% of the sample. The material sequenced was esophageal tumor tissue. The receptors were gathered from a male donor with esophageal squamous cell carcinoma.

The V and J genes are TRBV6-6 and TRBJ2-4; a weak D match, TRBD2 (5 bases). The J call may be incorrect, as the DNA end agrees better with TRBJ2-1. This CDR3 comprises 16 residues. Germline CDR1 reads MNHNY; CDR2 reads SVGAGI (reference sequence). In DNA, the CDR3 is TGTGCCAGCAGTTACTCGACTGGCGCGGCCGGGATTGTGCAGTTCTTC. This gives the protein CASSYSTGAAGIVQFF.

This clonotype has a count of ten or more. The rearrangement links TRBV6-1 to TRBJ2-7; D not resolved. Germline CDR1 is MNHNS and CDR2 is SASEGT. The length of the CDR3 is 11 residues. V was trimmed by 5 bases and J by 4 bases, leaving 6 bases between them. CDR3 bases: TGTGCCAGCAGTTCTGATTACGAGCAGTACTTC. This translates into CASSSDYEQYF.

This clonotype is medium-sized within its sample. This may be a read error, as it is one base from a much larger clone. CDR3 protein: CASSLAIGRRQYF. Written as DNA, the CDR3 is TGTGCCAGCAGCTTAGCTATAGGGAGACGACAGTACTTC. The chain recombines TRBV7-6 with TRBJ2-5; perhaps TRBD2 as D (5 bases). V shed 0 bases and J shed 11 bases, with 13 bases lying between them. CDR1 is SGHVS, CDR2 FNYEAQ, per germline. The CDR3 runs 13 residues.

CDR3 sequence (DNA): TGTGCCAGCAGTTACTCATACTACCAAGAGACCCAGTACTTC. This gives the protein CASSYSYYQETQYF. The chain recombines TRBV6-6 with TRBJ2-5, with D unresolved. CDR3 length equals 14 residues. CDR1 is MNHNY and CDR2 is SVGAGI in the germline V gene (reference sequence). V dropped 0 bases and J dropped 0 bases, with 5 bases sitting between them.

This clonotype showed up just a few times. The chain carries TRBV7-8 and TRBJ2-3; tentative D call: TRBD2 (6 bases). Germline V gene sequence: CDR1 SGHVS, CDR2 FQNEAQ. The ends were cut back, 5 bases at V and 5 bases at J, with 20 bases in the middle. This CDR3 contains 16 residues. CDR3 residues: CASSPSGPQAVDTQYF. CDR3 sequence (DNA): TGTGCCAGCAGCCCCAGCGGGCCTCAAGCGGTAGATACGCAGTATTTT.

J is TRBJ2-5 and V is TRBV6-2 or TRBV6-3; D not certain. The DNA matches TRBJ2-1 better at its end, which makes the J call doubtful. The V gene's germline CDR1 is MNHEY and CDR2 SVGEGT. The CDR3 runs to 13 residues. The CDR3 is CASTGVTYNEQFF. The CDR3 DNA reads TGTGCCAGCACTGGGGTAACCTACAATGAGCAGTTCTTC.

This sequence joins TRBV7-3 and TRBJ2-3; no firm D call. The CDR3 totals 21 residues. V lost 5 bases and J 0 bases, leaving 30 bases between the germline ends. CDR1 is SGHTA, CDR2 FQGTGA, per germline. CDR3 nucleotides: TGTGCCAGCAGCCTAGGTGGGCGTCGGATCCGCGCCAATTCTAGCACAGATACGCAGTATTTT. Translating it yields CASSLGGRRIRANSSTDTQYF. The full variable domain, its missing parts supplied by reference TRBV7-3 and TRBJ2-3, is GAGVSQTPSNKVTEKGKYVELRCDPISGHTALYWYRQSLGQGPEFLIYFQGTGAADDSGLPNDRFFAVRPEGSVSTLKIQRTERGDSAVYLCASSLGGRRIRANSSTDTQYFGPGTRLTVL.

This clonotype showed up many times. J is TRBJ1-5 and V is TRBV28; 12 nucleotides align to TRBD1. Germline V gene sequence: CDR1 MDHEN, CDR2 SYDVKM. The CDR3 totals 16 residues. J gave up 3 bases and V 3 bases, and 3 bases lay outside the gene matches. This CDR3 reads CASSLGQGANNQPQHF. Here the CDR3 DNA reads TGTGCCAGCAGTTTGGGACAGGGGGCTAACAATCAGCCCCAGCATTTT. The full variable domain, completed using reference TRBV28 and TRBJ1-5, is DVKVTQSSRYLVKRTGEKVFLECVQDMDHENMFWYRQDPGLGLRLIYFSYDVKMKEKGDIPEGYSVSREKKERFSLILESASTNQTSMYLCASSLGQGANNQPQHFGDGTRLSIL.

V usage is TRBV2 and J usage is TRBJ2-5; D possibly corresponds to TRBD1 (6 bases). Germline lookup yields CDR1 SNHLY and CDR2 FYNNEI. V was shortened by 6 bases and J by 5 bases, with 13 bases between the two germline ends. The CDR3 consists of 13 residues. CDR3 nucleotide sequence: TGTGCCAGCAGCTTACAGGGTCGGGAGACCCAGTACTTC. It codes for CASSLQGRETQYF.

As for this clonotype: A much larger clone lies one base from this, so it may be a read error. The CDR3 loop reads CASSSVSEYNEQYF. As DNA, the CDR3 is TGTGCCAGCAGTTCCGTGTCGGAATACAATGAGCAGTACTTC. The gene calls are TRBV6-8 and TRBJ2-1; D not resolved. The closer fit of TRBJ2-7 to the DNA end suggests the J call may be wrong. This CDR3 has 14 amino acids. The V gene's germline CDR1 is MNHGY and CDR2 SAAAGT.

This clonotype is labeled medium-sized. The chain uses TRBV7-9 and TRBJ1-2; possible D gene TRBD1, 6 bases. Germline V CDR1 and CDR2: SEHNR, FQNEAQ (reference sequence). The CDR3 is 12 residues long. V was trimmed by 3 bases and J by 8 bases, leaving 10 bases between them. DNA of the CDR3: TGTGCCAGCAGCTTGACAGGAGAAGGCTACACCTTC. Translated, it gives CASSLTGEGYTF.

This clonotype was seen at least ten times. This chain joins TRBV6-1 and TRBJ2-6; D remains unclear. V was pared by 6 bases and J by 1 base, with 10 bases between. This CDR3 spans 15 amino acids. Germline loops: CDR1 MNHNS, CDR2 SASEGT. The CDR3 region is CASRGQSSGANVLTF. Written as DNA, the CDR3 is TGTGCCAGCAGGGGTCAATCTTCTGGGGCCAACGTCCTGACTTTC.

By sample share, this clonotype is medium-sized. The V and J genes are TRBV6-1 and TRBJ2-3; no definite D call. Germline V gene sequence: CDR1 MNHNS, CDR2 SASEGT. This CDR3 has 15 residues. V was trimmed by 1 base and J by 1 base, leaving 9 bases between them. CDR3 amino acids: CASSEEAGGTDTQYF. As DNA, the CDR3 is TGTGCCAGCAGTGAAGAGGCTGGGGGCACAGATACGCAGTATTTT.

The chain carries TRBV18 and TRBJ2-5; D ambiguous. The V gene's germline CDR1 is KGHSH and CDR2 LQKENI. The CDR3 has 14 amino acids. The ends were cut back, 1 base at V and 0 bases at J, with 6 bases in the middle. For the CDR3, the DNA is TGTGCCAGCTCACCACTGGCAGACCAAGAGACCCAGTACTTC. Protein sequence: CASSPLADQETQYF.

V is TRBV7-6 and J is TRBJ2-4; 9 nucleotides agree with TRBD1. Gene TRBJ2-6 matches the end of the DNA better, so the J call may be wrong. CDR1 and CDR2 (germline): SGHVS, FNYEAQ. The CDR3 totals 16 residues. The CDR3 loop is CASSPATGGGANVLTF. The CDR3 DNA follows: TGTGCCAGCAGCCCCGCGACAGGGGGAGGGGCCAACGTCCTGACTTTC.

In this sample, this clonotype turned up many times. The gene calls are TRBV6-1 and TRBJ2-7; the match to TRBD1 covers 9 bases. This CDR3 is 16 amino acids long. Trimming removed 5 bases from V and 2 bases from J; junction bases left unmatched: 10. CDR1 is MNHNS, CDR2 SASEGT, per germline. The CDR3 coding sequence is TGTGCCAGCAGTCGCTATATCGGGACAGGGCCCTACGAGCAGTACTTC. Translation gives CASSRYIGTGPYEQYF.

This clonotype was counted many times. The chain has TRBV7-3 and TRBJ2-1; the match to TRBD2 covers 13 bases. The germline V gene has CDR1 SGHTA and CDR2 FQGTGA. The CDR3 is 16 residues long. The J segment lost 6 bases and the V segment lost 2 bases, leaving 4 bases of the junction unmatched. The CDR3, as DNA: TGTGCCAGCAGCTTATCCTGGACTAGCGGGGGCAATGAGCAGTTCTTC. This gives the protein CASSLSWTSGGNEQFF.

This clonotype was detected ten times or more. This chain links TRBV12-3 or TRBV12-4 with TRBJ2-7, with D possibly called TRBD1 or TRBD2 (5 bases each). This CDR3 has 17 amino acids. V was pared by 1 base and J by 2 bases, with 18 bases between. The CDR3 DNA is TGTGCCAGCAGTTTAGGATTAATGGGACGGGTTCCCTACGAGCAGTACTTC. Its translation: CASSLGLMGRVPYEQYF.

For this clonotype: This may be a read error: a much more frequent sequence differs by one nucleotide. The chain combines TRBV14 with TRBJ2-1; the D gene is possibly TRBD2 (6 bases). Deletions cut 0 bases from V and 10 bases from J, with 13 bases between. The CDR3 runs to 14 residues. CDR1 is SGHDN and CDR2 is FVKESK in the germline V gene. The CDR3 is CASSQDSGSYEQFF. CDR3 coding DNA: TGTGCCAGCAGCCAAGACAGCGGGTCCTACGAGCAGTTCTTC.

This clonotype was found many times. V is TRBV10-1 and J is TRBJ1-6, with unresolved D. V lost 8 bases, J lost 8 bases, and 10 bases lay in between. The CDR3 length is 12 residues. Germline assignment: CDR1 WNHNN and CDR2 SYGVQD (reference sequence). The CDR3 loop reads CASGDPDSPLHF. The CDR3, as DNA: TGCGCCAGCGGCGACCCGGATTCACCCCTCCACTTT.

The chain combines TRBV7-2 with TRBJ2-1; 13 bases map to TRBD2. V lost 4 bases and J lost 1; bases outside the gene matches: 10. The CDR3 extends over 19 amino acids. CDR1 and CDR2 (germline): SGHTA, FQGNSA. CDR3 loop: CASSSRGRLAGGSYNEQFF. For the CDR3, the DNA is TGTGCCAGCAGCTCGAGGGGCAGACTAGCGGGAGGTTCCTACAATGAGCAGTTCTTC.

This clonotype has a count of ten or more. V is TRBV28 and J is TRBJ2-3; D may be TRBD1 (7 bases). The germline V gene encodes CDR1 MDHEN and CDR2 SYDVKM. Trimming left V 7 bases short and J 3 bases short, with 14 bases between. The CDR3 extends over 14 amino acids. CDR3 sequence reads: CASNSPGGTDTQYF. The CDR3 region has the DNA TGTGCCAGCAATTCTCCAGGGGGGACAGATACGCAGTATTTT.

Within the sample, this clonotype is medium-sized (0.01 to 0.1%). The rearrangement uses TRBV7-9 and TRBJ1-2; 7 bases align to TRBD1. This CDR3 comprises 12 residues. Germline V CDR1 and CDR2: SEHNR, FQNEAQ (reference sequence). The V and J ends lost 5 bases and 8 bases, in that order; junction bases with no gene match: 5. The CDR3 is CASSTGVGGYTF. The CDR3 DNA reads as TGTGCCAGCAGCACAGGGGTCGGGGGCTACACCTTC.

By share of the sample, this clonotype is medium-sized. This chain links TRBV7-9 with TRBJ1-2; the D gene is possibly TRBD1 (5 bases). CDR1 and CDR2 (germline): SEHNR, FQNEAQ (reference sequence). The CDR3 is made up of 15 amino acids. V dropped 0 bases and J dropped 7 bases, with 15 bases sitting between them. The CDR3 DNA reads as TGTGCCAGCAGCTTAGCGTACGAGGGGAATGGTGGCTACACCTTC. Its translation: CASSLAYEGNGGYTF.

A remark on this clonotype: The junction shows a germline mismatch at one end, possibly a read error. J is TRBJ2-1 and V is TRBV7-6, with D tentatively TRBD1 or TRBD2 (6 bases each). The DNA end is a closer match to TRBJ2-7, so the J assignment may be wrong. Germline V gene lookup returns CDR1 SGHVS and CDR2 FNYEAQ. The CDR3 contains 16 residues. The CDR3 DNA follows: TGTGTCAGCGGCTTAGGAACAGGGACTTTCGCCTACGAGCAGTACTTC. As protein: CVSGLGTGTFAYEQYF.

Concerning this clonotype: This may stem from a read error, because a much larger clone lies one nucleotide away. This chain uses TRBV2 with TRBJ2-1, with 12 bases matching TRBD1. Germline values: CDR1 SNHLY, CDR2 FYNNEI. V shed 4 bases and J 13 bases; nucleotides not matched to a gene: 11. The length of the CDR3 is 15 residues. The CDR3 DNA reads TGTGCCAGCAGTGGGGGACAGGGGGCGCGAGAGACCCAGTTCTTC. It is translated as CASSGGQGARETQFF.

The table lists this clonotype with many counts. The chain uses TRBV11-2 and TRBJ1-2; 11 nucleotides agree with TRBD1. Germline V CDR1 and CDR2: SGHAT, FQNNGV. The CDR3 has 18 residues. V lost 3 bases and J lost 4; bases outside the gene matches: 13. CDR3 in DNA: TGTGCCAGCAGCTTCCGAATTACCGGGACAGGGGGTGTCTATGGCTACACCTTC. As protein: CASSFRITGTGGVYGYTF.

The sample holds a few counts of this clonotype. The CDR3 does not close with the conserved phenylalanine or tryptophan, likely indicating a read error. Because the CDR3's place on the DNA is in doubt, the DNA is left out and the CDR3 is given as listed by TCRdb. The chain couples TRBV6-1 to TRBJ2-4; the DNA was not used to check the table's D call, TRBD1. The CDR3 is 8 amino acids long, termini counted. From germline, CDR1 is MNHNS and CDR2 SASEGT. The CDR3 spells CATLGEGR.

This sequence joins TRBV10-3 and TRBJ2-5, with a weak D call TRBD2 (5 bases). The CDR3 consists of 12 residues. Trimming pared 6 bases from V and 11 bases from J, leaving 16 bases between. Germline V gene lookup returns CDR1 ENHRY and CDR2 SYGVKD. The CDR3 DNA follows: TGTGCCATCAGGACGGGGAACAATGAGCAGTACTTC. Its protein is CAIRTGNNEQYF.

The gene calls are TRBV7-6 and TRBJ2-7, with 7 bases identical to TRBD1. The germline V gene encodes CDR1 SGHVS and CDR2 FNYEAQ. V dropped 5 bases and J dropped 2; count of bases not matched to a gene: 9. CDR3 length: 15 residues. This chain's CDR3 is CASSPGQEAPYEQYF. The DNA of the CDR3 is TGTGCCAGCAGCCCCGGACAGGAGGCCCCCTACGAGCAGTACTTC.

As to this clonotype: At one of its ends the junction is not consistent with the germline gene, which may arise from a read error. The V gene is TRBV7-6, the J gene TRBJ2-4; 7 bases fit TRBD2. The tail of the sequence fits TRBJ2-5 better, so the J call may be wrong. This CDR3 contains 13 residues. CDR1 SGHVS and CDR2 FNYEAQ come from the germline V gene. DNA of the CDR3: TGTGCTAGCAGCTCCGGACTAGTAGAGACCCAGTACTTC. Translating gives CASSSGLVETQYF.

This clonotype showed up many times. This may stem from a read error, because a much larger clone lies one nucleotide away. The CDR3 bases are TGTGCCAGCAGTTTAGGCGGTAGCTCCTACAATGAGCAGTACTTC. Translating gives CASSLGGSSYNEQYF. V gene TRBV7-3 combines with J gene TRBJ2-1; D gene uncertain. The J call is doubtful: the DNA matches TRBJ2-7 better. Germline CDR1 is SGHTA and CDR2 is FQGTGA. The CDR3 has 15 residues.